This passage covers 3 T cell receptor beta chains from one sample sequenced in a study of blood T cell repertoires in COVID-19. TCRdb keeps only in-frame clones here, not all; method: immunoSEQ multiplex PCR. Among about 190,000 clones listed, around 85% were seen once. Sequencing was done on a sample of peripheral blood. The receptors were gathered from an elderly man with COVID-19, enrolled during active disease.

The genes are TRBV25-1 and TRBJ1-2, with D possibly matching TRBD1 (5 bases). CDR3 size: 13 residues. V was clipped by 2 bases and J by 5 bases, with 9 bases between them. CDR1 and CDR2 (germline): MGHDK, SYGVNS. The CDR3 nucleotides are TGTGCCAGCAGTGAACAGGGCAGATATGGCTACACCTTC. It encodes CASSEQGRYGYTF.

The CDR3 loop reads CASSLDPERAGELFF. In DNA, the CDR3 is TGTGCCAGCAGCTTAGACCCCGAGAGGGCCGGGGAGCTGTTTTTT. V usage is TRBV7-6 and J usage is TRBJ2-2; tentative D call: TRBD2 (5 bases). V lost 1 base to trimming and J lost 6 bases, with 12 bases between them. CDR1 is SGHVS, CDR2 FNYEAQ, per germline. There are 15 residues in the CDR3. The full variable domain, rest sourced from reference TRBV7-6 and TRBJ2-2, is GAGVSQSPRYKVTKRGQDVALRCDPISGHVSLYWYRQALGQGPEFLTYFNYEAQQDKSGLPNDRFSAERPEGSISTLTIQRTEQRDSAMYRCASSLDPERAGELFFGEGSRLTVL.

The rearrangement links TRBV7-9 to TRBJ1-1; a possible D gene is TRBD1 (6 bases). V lost 7 bases and J lost 6, with 24 bases in between. The CDR3 extends over 16 amino acids. The germline V gene encodes CDR1 SEHNR and CDR2 FQNEAQ (reference sequence). This chain's CDR3 is CASKVGDRPLGAEAFF. CDR3 nucleotide sequence: TGTGCCAGCAAAGTTGGAGACAGGCCTTTGGGGGCTGAAGCTTTCTTT.